One and the same sample provided the 9 T cell receptor beta chains below, sequenced in a study of T cell responses to AZD1222 COVID-19 vaccine. Repertoires were generated with immunoSEQ multiplex PCR, while TCRdb's copy carries only in-frame clones and drops some. The sample holds 150,000 to 200,000 clones; 85% to 95% are singletons and the top ten take approximately 4.8%. Here the sequenced sample was peripheral blood, taken 28 days after the second AZD1222 dose. The receptors were sampled from an adult who received the AZD1222 COVID-19 vaccine.

The rearrangement uses TRBV6-2 or TRBV6-3 and TRBJ2-6; D gene ambiguous. Trimming took off 2 bases at V and 0 bases at J, with 8 bases between the two ends. The CDR3 contains 16 residues. Germline V CDR1 and CDR2: MNHEY, SVGEGT. The CDR3 region is CASSYPVVSGANVLTF. The CDR3, as DNA: TGTGCCAGCAGTTACCCCGTAGTCTCTGGGGCCAACGTCCTGACTTTC.

J is TRBJ1-5 and V is TRBV29-1; a weak D match, TRBD1 (5 bases). Germline CDR1 reads SQVTM; CDR2 reads ANQGSEA. V was shortened by 4 bases and J by 5 bases, with 12 bases between the two germline ends. This CDR3 comprises 13 residues. Here the CDR3 DNA reads TGCAGCGTTGCTGCGGGGGGGGATCAGCCCCAGCATTTT. Translating gives CSVAAGGDQPQHF. Full variable domain (remainder filled in from reference TRBV29-1 and TRBJ1-5): SAVISQKPSRDICQRGTSLTIQCQVDSQVTMMFWYRQQPGQSLTLIATANQGSEATYESGFVIDKFPISRPNLTFSTLTVSNMSPEDSSIYLCSVAAGGDQPQHFGDGTRLSIL.

CDR3 sequence (DNA): TGTGCCAGTAGTAGAGAGGGGCAGAGTGAAGCTTTCTTT. It encodes CASSREGQSEAFF. This chain connects TRBV19 to TRBJ1-1, with D possibly TRBD1 on 5 matching bases. CDR1 is LNHDA, CDR2 SQIVND, per germline (reference sequence). Trimming shortened V by 4 bases and J by 7 bases, and 13 bases separated the two germline ends. This CDR3 is built from 13 residues.

In DNA, the CDR3 is TGTGCCAGCAGCTACTATTTTTACAGGGGGCAAAACAATGAGCAGTTCTTC. Protein sequence: CASSYYFYRGQNNEQFF. J is TRBJ2-1 and V is TRBV5-8; 9 bases are shared with TRBD1. Germline CDR1 is SGHTS and CDR2 is YDEGEE. The ends lost 3 bases at V and 5 bases at J; junction bases unmatched: 12. The CDR3 covers 17 residues.

V usage is TRBV6-2 or TRBV6-3 and J usage is TRBJ1-6; the D gene is possibly TRBD1 (5 bases). The CDR3 sequence is 11 residues long. Germline values: CDR1 MNHEY, CDR2 SVGEGT. V lost 5 bases to trimming and J lost 14 bases, with 10 bases between them. CDR3 loop: CASSDRDALHF. CDR3 DNA: TGTGCCAGCAGTGACCGGGACGCCCTCCACTTT.

The rearrangement links TRBV3-1 (or the pseudogene TRBV3-2) to TRBJ2-3; 8 bases align to TRBD1. The V segment lost 0 bases and the J segment 4 bases; nucleotides outside the gene matches: 3. CDR1 and CDR2 (germline): LGHDT, YNNKEL (reference sequence). CDR3 length equals 15 residues. The CDR3 region is CASSQDRGLADTQYF. As DNA, the CDR3 is TGTGCCAGCAGCCAAGACAGGGGGCTCGCAGATACGCAGTATTTT.

This chain connects TRBV6-5 to TRBJ2-1; no definite D call. CDR3 size: 11 residues. The V gene's germline CDR1 is MNHEY and CDR2 SVGAGI. With 7 bases removed from V and 5 bases from J, the gap between germline ends came to 6 bases. The CDR3 here is CASTQHNEQFF. CDR3 bases: TGTGCCAGCACCCAGCACAATGAGCAGTTCTTC.

This chain uses TRBV4-3 with TRBJ2-1; D remains ambiguous. Germline V gives CDR1 LGHNA, CDR2 YSLEER. The CDR3 runs 13 residues. V was clipped by 1 base and J by 8 bases, with 9 bases between them. In DNA form, the CDR3 reads TGCGCCAGCAGCCAAGGAGCCCTCTATGAGCAGTTCTTC. Its translation: CASSQGALYEQFF.

This chain uses TRBV3-1 (or the pseudogene TRBV3-2) with TRBJ1-5, with 9 bases identical to TRBD1. From germline, CDR1 is LGHDT and CDR2 YNNKEL (reference sequence). CDR3 length equals 18 residues. Trimming cost V 1 base and J 0 bases; bases outside gene matches: 7. The CDR3 DNA follows: TGTGCCAGCAGCCAAGCTAGGGACAGGGCCTATAGCAATCAGCCCCAGCATTTT. It encodes CASSQARDRAYSNQPQHF.